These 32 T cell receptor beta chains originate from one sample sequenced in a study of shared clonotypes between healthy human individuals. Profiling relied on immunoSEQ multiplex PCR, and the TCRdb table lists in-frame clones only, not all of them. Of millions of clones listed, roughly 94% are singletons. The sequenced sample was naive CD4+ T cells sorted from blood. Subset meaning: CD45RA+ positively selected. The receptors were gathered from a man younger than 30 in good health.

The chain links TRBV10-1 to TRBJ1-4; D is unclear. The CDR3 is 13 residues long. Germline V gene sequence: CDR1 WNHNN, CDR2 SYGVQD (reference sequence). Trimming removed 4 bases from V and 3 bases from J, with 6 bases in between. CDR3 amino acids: CASSVGPNEKLFF. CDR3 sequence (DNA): TGCGCCAGCAGTGTTGGACCTAATGAAAAACTGTTTTTT.

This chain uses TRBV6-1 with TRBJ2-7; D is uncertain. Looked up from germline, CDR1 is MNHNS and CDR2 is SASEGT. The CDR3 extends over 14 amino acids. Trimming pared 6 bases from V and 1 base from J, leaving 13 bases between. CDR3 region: CASSPMTVSYEQYF. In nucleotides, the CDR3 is TGTGCCAGCAGCCCAATGACGGTTTCCTACGAGCAGTACTTC.

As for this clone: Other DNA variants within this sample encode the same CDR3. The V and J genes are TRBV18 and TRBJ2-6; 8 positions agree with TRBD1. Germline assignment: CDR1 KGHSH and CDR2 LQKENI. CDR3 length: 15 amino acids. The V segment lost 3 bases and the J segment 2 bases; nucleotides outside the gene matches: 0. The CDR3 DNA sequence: TGTGCCAGCTCACCGGACAGGGCTGGGGCCAACGTCCTGACTTTC. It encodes CASSPDRAGANVLTF.

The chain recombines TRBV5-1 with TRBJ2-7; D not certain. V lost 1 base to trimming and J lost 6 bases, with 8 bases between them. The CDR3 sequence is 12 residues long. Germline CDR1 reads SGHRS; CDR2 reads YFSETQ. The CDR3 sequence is CASSLTDLEQYF. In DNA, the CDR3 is TGCGCCAGCAGCTTGACTGATCTCGAGCAGTACTTC.

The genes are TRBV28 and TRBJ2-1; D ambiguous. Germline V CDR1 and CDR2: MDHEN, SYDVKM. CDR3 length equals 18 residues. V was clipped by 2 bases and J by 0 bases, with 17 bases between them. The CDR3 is CASSLPQFGLTSYNEQFF. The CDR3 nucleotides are TGTGCCAGCAGTTTACCCCAATTCGGGTTGACCTCCTACAATGAGCAGTTCTTC.

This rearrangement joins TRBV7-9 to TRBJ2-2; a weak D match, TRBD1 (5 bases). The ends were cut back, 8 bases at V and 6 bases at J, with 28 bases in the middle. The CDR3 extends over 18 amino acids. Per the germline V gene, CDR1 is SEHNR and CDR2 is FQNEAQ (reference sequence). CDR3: CASLWWGRGFGLAGELFF. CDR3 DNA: TGTGCCAGCCTATGGTGGGGCCGTGGCTTTGGTCTCGCCGGGGAGCTGTTTTTT.

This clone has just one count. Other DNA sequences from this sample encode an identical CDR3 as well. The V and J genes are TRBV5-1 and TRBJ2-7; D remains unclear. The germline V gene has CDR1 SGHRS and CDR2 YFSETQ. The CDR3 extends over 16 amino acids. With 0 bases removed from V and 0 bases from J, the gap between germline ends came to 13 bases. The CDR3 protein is CASSLGGTVSSYEQYF. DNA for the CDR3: TGCGCCAGCAGCTTGGGTGGCACAGTTAGCTCCTACGAGCAGTACTTC.

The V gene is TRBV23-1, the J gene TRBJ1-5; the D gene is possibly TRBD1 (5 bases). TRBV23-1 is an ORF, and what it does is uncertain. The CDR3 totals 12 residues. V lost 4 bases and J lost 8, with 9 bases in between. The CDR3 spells CASSPDSEPQHF. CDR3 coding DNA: TGCGCCAGCAGTCCTGACAGTGAGCCCCAGCATTTT.

CDR3 in amino acids: CASSDPGGQASYEQYF. In nucleotides, the CDR3 is TGTGCCAGCAGTGACCCTGGCGGACAGGCCTCCTACGAGCAGTACTTC. The chain combines TRBV2 with TRBJ2-7; 7 bases match TRBD1. The CDR3 is 16 amino acids. The V gene's germline CDR1 is SNHLY and CDR2 FYNNEI. The J segment lost 0 bases and the V segment lost 3 bases, leaving 8 bases of the junction unmatched.

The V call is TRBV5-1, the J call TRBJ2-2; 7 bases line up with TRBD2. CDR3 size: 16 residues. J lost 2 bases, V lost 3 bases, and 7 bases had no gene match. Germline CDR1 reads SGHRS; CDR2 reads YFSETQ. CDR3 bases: TGCGCCAGCAGCTCGTCCGGGACTATTAACACCGGGGAGCTGTTTTTT. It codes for CASSSSGTINTGELFF. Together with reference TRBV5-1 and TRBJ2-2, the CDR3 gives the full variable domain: KAGVTQTPRYLIKTRGQQVTLSCSPISGHRSVSWYQQTPGQGLQFLFEYFSETQRNKGNFPGRFSGRQFSNSRSEMNVSTLELGDSALYLCASSSSGTINTGELFFGEGSRLTVL.

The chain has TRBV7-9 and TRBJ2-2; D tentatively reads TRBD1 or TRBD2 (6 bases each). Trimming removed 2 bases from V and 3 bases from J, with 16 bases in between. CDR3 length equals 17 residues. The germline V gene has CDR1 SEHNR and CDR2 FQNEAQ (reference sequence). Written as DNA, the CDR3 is TGTGCCAGCAGCTTAACTCCGGGGGCAGCGGACACCGGGGAGCTGTTTTTT. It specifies CASSLTPGAADTGELFF.

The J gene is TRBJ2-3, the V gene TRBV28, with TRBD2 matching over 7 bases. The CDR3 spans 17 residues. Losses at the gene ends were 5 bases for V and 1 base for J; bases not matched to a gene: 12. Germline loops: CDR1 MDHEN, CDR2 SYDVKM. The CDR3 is CASSPHGGTSGTDTQYF. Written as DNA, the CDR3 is TGTGCCAGCAGTCCCCATGGGGGAACTAGCGGCACAGATACGCAGTATTTT.

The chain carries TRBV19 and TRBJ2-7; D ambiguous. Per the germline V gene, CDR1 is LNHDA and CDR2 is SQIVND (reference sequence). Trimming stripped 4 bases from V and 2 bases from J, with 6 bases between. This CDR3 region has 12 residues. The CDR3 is CASSKGPYEQYF. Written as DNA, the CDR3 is TGTGCCAGTAGTAAGGGTCCCTACGAGCAGTACTTC.

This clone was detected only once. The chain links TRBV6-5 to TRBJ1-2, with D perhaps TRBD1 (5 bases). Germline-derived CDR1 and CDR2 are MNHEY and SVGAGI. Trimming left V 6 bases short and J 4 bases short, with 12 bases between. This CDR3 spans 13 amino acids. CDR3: CASSSGVTYGYTF. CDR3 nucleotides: TGTGCCAGCAGCTCGGGGGTAACCTATGGCTACACCTTC.

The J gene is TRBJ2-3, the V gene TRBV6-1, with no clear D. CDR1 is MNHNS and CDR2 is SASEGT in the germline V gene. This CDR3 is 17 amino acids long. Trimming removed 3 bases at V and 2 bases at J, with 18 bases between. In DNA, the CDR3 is TGTGCCAGCAGTGAGGTATTTGGCCTATTTAACACAGATACGCAGTATTTT. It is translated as CASSEVFGLFNTDTQYF.

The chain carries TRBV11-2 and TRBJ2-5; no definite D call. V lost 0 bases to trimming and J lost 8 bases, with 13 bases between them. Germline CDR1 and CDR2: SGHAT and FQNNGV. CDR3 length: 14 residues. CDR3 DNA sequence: TGTGCCAGCAGCTTAGAGGCCAGAAGAGAAACCCAGTACTTC. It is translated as CASSLEARRETQYF.

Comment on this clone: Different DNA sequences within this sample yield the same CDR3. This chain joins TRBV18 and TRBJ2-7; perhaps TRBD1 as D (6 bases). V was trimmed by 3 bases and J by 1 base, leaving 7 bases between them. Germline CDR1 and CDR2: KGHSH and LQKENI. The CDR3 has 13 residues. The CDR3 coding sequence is TGTGCCAGCTCACCCGGACAGTCCTACGAGCAGTACTTC. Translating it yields CASSPGQSYEQYF.

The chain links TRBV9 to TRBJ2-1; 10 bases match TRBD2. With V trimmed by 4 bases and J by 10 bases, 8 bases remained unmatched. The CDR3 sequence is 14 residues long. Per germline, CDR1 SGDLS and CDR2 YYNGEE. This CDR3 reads CASSRLAGVREQFF. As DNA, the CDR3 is TGTGCCAGCAGCAGGCTAGCGGGAGTCCGGGAGCAGTTCTTC. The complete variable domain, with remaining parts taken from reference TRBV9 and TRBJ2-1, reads DSGVTQTPKHLITATGQRVTLRCSPRSGDLSVYWYQQSLDQGLQFLIQYYNGEERAKGNILERFSAQQFPDLHSELNLSSLELGDSALYFCASSRLAGVREQFFGPGTRLTVL.

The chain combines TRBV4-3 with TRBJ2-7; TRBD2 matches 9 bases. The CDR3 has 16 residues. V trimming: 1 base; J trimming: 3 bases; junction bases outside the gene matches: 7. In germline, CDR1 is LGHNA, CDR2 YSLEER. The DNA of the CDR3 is TGCGCCAGCAGCCAAGGTTATGCGGGAGGGAACTACGAGCAGTACTTC. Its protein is CASSQGYAGGNYEQYF.

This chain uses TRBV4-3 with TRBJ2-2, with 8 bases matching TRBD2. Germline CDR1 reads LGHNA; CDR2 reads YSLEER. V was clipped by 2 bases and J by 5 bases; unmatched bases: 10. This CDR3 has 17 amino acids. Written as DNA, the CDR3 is TGCGCCAGCAGCCAATATAGAGCGGGAGAGGGTACCGGGGAGCTGTTTTTT. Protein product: CASSQYRAGEGTGELFF.

The CDR3 loop is CASPGLAGLRANTQYF. In nucleotides, the CDR3 is TGTGCCAGCCCGGGACTAGCGGGACTGCGGGCGAATACGCAGTATTTT. The chain combines TRBV10-3 with TRBJ2-3; 13 bases are a match to TRBD2. The V gene end was trimmed by 10 bases and the J gene end by 7 bases; junction bases not matched to a gene: 14. The CDR3 loop spans 16 amino acids. Germline lookup yields CDR1 ENHRY and CDR2 SYGVKD.

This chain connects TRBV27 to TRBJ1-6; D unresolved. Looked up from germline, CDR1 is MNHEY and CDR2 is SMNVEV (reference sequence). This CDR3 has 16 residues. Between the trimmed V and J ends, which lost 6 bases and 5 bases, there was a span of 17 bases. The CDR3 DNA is TGTGCCAGCAGCAGTCTCAAGGGTCGCCATAATTCACCCCTCCACTTT. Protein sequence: CASSSLKGRHNSPLHF.

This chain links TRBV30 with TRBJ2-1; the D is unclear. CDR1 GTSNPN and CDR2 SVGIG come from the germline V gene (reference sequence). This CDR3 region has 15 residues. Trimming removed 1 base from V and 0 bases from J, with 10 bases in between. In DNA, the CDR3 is TGTGCCTGGAGTGGGACGGTATACTCCTACAATGAGCAGTTCTTC. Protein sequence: CAWSGTVYSYNEQFF.

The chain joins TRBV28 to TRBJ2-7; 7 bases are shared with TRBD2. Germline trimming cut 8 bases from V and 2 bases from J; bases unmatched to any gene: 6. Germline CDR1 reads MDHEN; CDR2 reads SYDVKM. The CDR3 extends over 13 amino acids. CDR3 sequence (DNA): TGTGCCAGCGCTCCAGCGGGGACCTACGAGCAGTACTTC. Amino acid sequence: CASAPAGTYEQYF.

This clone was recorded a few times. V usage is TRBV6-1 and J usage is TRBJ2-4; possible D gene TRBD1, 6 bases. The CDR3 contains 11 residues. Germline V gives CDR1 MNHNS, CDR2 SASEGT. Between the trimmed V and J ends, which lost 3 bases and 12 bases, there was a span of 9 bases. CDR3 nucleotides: TGTGCCAGCAGTGACAGGGACAATCAGTACTTC. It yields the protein CASSDRDNQYF.

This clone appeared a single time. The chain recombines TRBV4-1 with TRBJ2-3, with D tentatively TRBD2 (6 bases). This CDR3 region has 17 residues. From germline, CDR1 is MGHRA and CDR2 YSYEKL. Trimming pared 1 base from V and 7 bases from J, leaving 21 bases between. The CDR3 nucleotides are TGCGCCAGCAGCCAAGTTGGGTCCCCGGGACTCAAAAATACGCAGTATTTT. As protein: CASSQVGSPGLKNTQYF.

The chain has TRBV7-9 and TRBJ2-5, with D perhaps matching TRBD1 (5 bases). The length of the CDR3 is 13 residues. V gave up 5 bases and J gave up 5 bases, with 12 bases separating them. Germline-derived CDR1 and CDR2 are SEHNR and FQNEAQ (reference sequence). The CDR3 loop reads CASSRTTVETQYF. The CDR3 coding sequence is TGTGCCAGCAGCCGGACAACAGTTGAGACCCAGTACTTC.

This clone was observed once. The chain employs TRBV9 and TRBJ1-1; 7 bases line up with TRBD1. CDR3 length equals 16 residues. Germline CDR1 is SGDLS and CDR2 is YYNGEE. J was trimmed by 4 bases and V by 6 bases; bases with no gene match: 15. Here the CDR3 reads CASTRTEGARSTEAFF. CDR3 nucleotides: TGTGCCAGCACCAGGACAGAGGGGGCGCGAAGCACTGAAGCTTTCTTT.

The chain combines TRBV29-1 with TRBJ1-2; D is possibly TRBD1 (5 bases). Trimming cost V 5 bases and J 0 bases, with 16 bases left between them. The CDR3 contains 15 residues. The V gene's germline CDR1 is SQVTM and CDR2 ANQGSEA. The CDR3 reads CSVPTSWDSNYGYTF. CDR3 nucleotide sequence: TGCAGCGTTCCGACCTCCTGGGACTCTAACTATGGCTACACCTTC.

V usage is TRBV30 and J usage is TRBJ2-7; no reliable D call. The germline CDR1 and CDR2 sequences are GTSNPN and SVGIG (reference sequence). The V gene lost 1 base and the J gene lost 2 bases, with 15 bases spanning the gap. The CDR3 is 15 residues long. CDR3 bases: TGTGCCTGGAGTGCCAAGTCTTTAGGCGCCTACGAGCAGTACTTC. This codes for CAWSAKSLGAYEQYF.

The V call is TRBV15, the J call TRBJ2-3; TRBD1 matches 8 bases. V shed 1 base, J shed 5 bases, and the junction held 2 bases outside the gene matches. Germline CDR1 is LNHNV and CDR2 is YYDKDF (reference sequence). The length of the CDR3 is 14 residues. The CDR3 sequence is CATSRAGGLDTQYF. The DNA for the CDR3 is TGTGCCACCAGCAGAGCAGGGGGCCTAGATACGCAGTATTTT.

Written as DNA, the CDR3 is TGTGCCAGCAGCGGACAGGGTCTTTTCGCCGGGGAGCTGTTTTTT. Its protein product is CASSGQGLFAGELFF. The genes are TRBV2 and TRBJ2-2; 8 bases agree with TRBD1. This CDR3 spans 15 amino acids. J was trimmed by 6 bases and V by 6 bases; bases with no gene match: 9. CDR1 and CDR2 from the germline V gene are SNHLY and FYNNEI.